Listed below are T cell receptor beta chains from one sample, sequenced in a study of blood T cell repertoires in COVID-19. TCRdb's copy holds only in-frame clones and misses some; the assay was immunoSEQ multiplex PCR. The top ten clones hold approximately 16% of a sample with roughly 30,000 clones, 75% to 90% of them seen once. Sequencing was carried out using peripheral blood. These receptors came from a man in his 70s with active COVID-19. Both conserved end residues are part of each CDR3. A D gene is named only where the DNA matches it firmly. Part of the rows lack a size; the others show once, few, many or a class for expanded clones.

D	size	V	J	DNA	CDR3
.	.	TRBV6-8	TRBJ2-1	TGTGCCAGCAGCATCGACAGTCGTCTTTTCTACAATGAGCAGTTCTTC	CASSIDSRLFYNEQFF
.	.	TRBV12-3/TRBV12-4	TRBJ2-7	TGTGCCAGCAGTGGGACAAACTACGAGCAGTACTTC	CASSGTNYEQYF
TRBD2	once	TRBV10-3	TRBJ2-7	TGTGCCATCAGGAATAGCGGGGGGGGCCCCTACGAGCAGTACTTC	CAIRNSGGGPYEQYF
.	.	TRBV6-5	TRBJ1-1	TGTGCCAGCCGGACAATAGGTAACACTGAAGCTTTCTTT	CASRTIGNTEAFF
.	few	TRBV7-3	TRBJ2-7	TGTGCCAGCAGCCCCACGCCGAGGGACGAGCAGTACTTC	CASSPTPRDEQYF
.	.	TRBV6-5	TRBJ2-7	TGTGCCAGCAGTTACCGGGGAGCAGGGGCCTACGAGCAGTACTTC	CASSYRGAGAYEQYF
TRBD1	.	TRBV24-1	TRBJ2-3	TGTGCCACCAGGGATAATCAGGGGGTGACAGATACGCAGTATTTT	CATRDNQGVTDTQYF
TRBD1	few	TRBV29-1	TRBJ1-6	TGCAGCGTTCGGACAGGGAATTCACCCCTCCACTTT	CSVRTGNSPLHF
.	.	TRBV19	TRBJ2-1	TGTGCCAGTAGTATGGGGCGCAATGAGCAGTTCTTC	CASSMGRNEQFF
TRBD2	.	TRBV3-1/TRBV3-2	TRBJ2-3	TGTGCCAGCAGCCAAAGTACCACTAGCGGGCCTATGGATACGCAGTATTTT	CASSQSTTSGPMDTQYF
.	.	TRBV9	TRBJ1-1	TGTGCCAGCAGCTCTACTATCAACACTGAAGCTTTCTTT	CASSSTINTEAFF
.	once	TRBV12-3/TRBV12-4	TRBJ2-1	TGTGCCAGCAGGCAGACAGACAATGAGCAGTTCTTC	CASRQTDNEQFF
TRBD1	few	TRBV29-1	TRBJ2-1	TGCAGCGTGATGACAGGGGAAGTATATGAGCAGTTCTTC	CSVMTGEVYEQFF
.	.	TRBV3-1/TRBV3-2	TRBJ2-7	TGTGCCAGCAGCCAAGCACCAGGGGTCGTCTACGAGCAGTACTTC	CASSQAPGVVYEQYF
TRBD2	.	TRBV29-1	TRBJ2-2	TGCAGCGTTGTGCGTTGGGGACTAGCGGACACCGGGGAGCTGTTTTTT	CSVVRWGLADTGELFF
.	.	TRBV7-3	TRBJ2-7	TGTGCCAGCAGCCCCGGCGGCTCCTACGAGCAGTACTTC	CASSPGGSYEQYF
.	.	TRBV20-1	TRBJ1-3	TGCAGTGCGTCGACAGGAAACACCATATATTTT	CSASTGNTIYF
.	.	TRBV7-2	TRBJ1-1	TGTGCCAGCAGCCCCAAGGGGGGGTTGGGGGCTTTCTTT	CASSPKGGLGAFF
TRBD1	.	TRBV5-1	TRBJ1-6	TGCGCCAGCAGCTTACAGGGGCCGGATAATTCACCCCTCCACTTT	CASSLQGPDNSPLHF
.	.	TRBV9	TRBJ2-7	TGTGCCAGCAGCGTGGACCCGACAGGACAGTACGAGCAGTACTTC	CASSVDPTGQYEQYF
.	.	TRBV29-1	TRBJ1-1	TGCAGCGTGTCGACAGGGAACACTGAAGCTTTCTTT	CSVSTGNTEAFF
TRBD2	.	TRBV7-9	TRBJ2-3	TGTGCCAGCAGCTTAGTGGCGGGGGGGCACGATACGCAGTATTTT	CASSLVAGGHDTQYF
TRBD1	.	TRBV11-3	TRBJ2-3	TGTGCCAGCAGCTTACAACAGGGGGCCGGGGCAGATACGCAGTATTTT	CASSLQQGAGADTQYF
TRBD1	few	TRBV29-1	TRBJ2-7	TGCAGCGTCGGACAGGGTTCCCCCGAGCAGTACTTC	CSVGQGSPEQYF
.	few	TRBV7-2	TRBJ2-2	TGTGCCAGCAGCACCAATGAGGCATCTTACTTCACCGGGGAGCTGTTTTTT	CASSTNEASYFTGELFF
TRBD1	.	TRBV27	TRBJ1-2	TGTGCCAGCAGTTTATCAGGGGGCGGGTACTATGGCTACACCTTC	CASSLSGGGYYGYTF
TRBD1	.	TRBV5-1	TRBJ1-5	TGCGCCAGCAGCGAAACAGGGGGCCATCAGCCCCAGCATTTT	CASSETGGHQPQHF
.	.	TRBV7-9	TRBJ1-5	TGTGCCAGCAGCTTAGTGACTGGGGACTGGAGCAATCAGCCCCAGCATTTT	CASSLVTGDWSNQPQHF
TRBD1	few	TRBV12-5	TRBJ2-6	TGTGCTAGTGGTTATCTCGGGACAGGGGGTTCTGGGGCCAACGTCCTGACTTTC	CASGYLGTGGSGANVLTF
TRBD1	once	TRBV2	TRBJ2-1	TGTGCCAGCATTAGGGGACAGGGGTACAATGAGCAGTTCTTC	CASIRGQGYNEQFF
TRBD2	.	TRBV5-1	TRBJ2-5	TGCGCCAGCAGCTTGTCGGCGGGGGGGCAGGGAGAGACCCAGTACTTC	CASSLSAGGQGETQYF
TRBD1	few	TRBV6-1	TRBJ2-7	TGTGCCAGCAGTGACCAGGGACAGGGTGGAAACGAGCAGTACTTC	CASSDQGQGGNEQYF
.	once	TRBV20-1	TRBJ1-1	TGCAGGGCGGACAGCAACACTGAAGCTTTCTTT	CRADSNTEAFF
.	few	TRBV6-1	TRBJ1-5	TGTGCCAGCAGTGAAGGACAAACCAATCAGCCCCAGCATTTT	CASSEGQTNQPQHF
.	.	TRBV19	TRBJ1-4	TGTGCCAGTAGTATCAGGGGTTCTGGAAAACTGTTTTTT	CASSIRGSGKLFF
TRBD1	.	TRBV19	TRBJ2-3	TGTGCCAGTAGTACCCAGGACAGGGGGTCAGATACGCAGTATTTT	CASSTQDRGSDTQYF
.	once	TRBV5-1	TRBJ1-5	TGCGCCAGCAGCTTGTTGGAGGGAGTACAGCCCCAGCATTTT	CASSLLEGVQPQHF
.	.	TRBV30	TRBJ2-1	TGTGCCTGGAGTGTACGAGGGGGAAATGAGCAGTTCTTC	CAWSVRGGNEQFF
.	.	TRBV6-7	TRBJ2-7	TGTGCCAGCAGTTACTCAGGAGTCTCCTACGAGCAGTACTTC	CASSYSGVSYEQYF
.	.	TRBV2	TRBJ2-2	TGTGCCAGCAGTACCCAGGGGGGATGGAACACCGGGGAGCTGTTTTTT	CASSTQGGWNTGELFF
.	.	TRBV29-1	TRBJ1-1	TGCAGCGTTGATCCTTCGACACCCCAAAAACTGAACACTGAAGCTTTCTTT	CSVDPSTPQKLNTEAFF
TRBD1	once	TRBV28	TRBJ2-7	TGTGCCAGCAGCCGACAGGGTGGCTACGAGCAGTACTTC	CASSRQGGYEQYF
.	once	TRBV13	TRBJ1-4	TGTGCCAGCAGCGGTAGTGGGCTTAGTGAAAAACTGTTTTTT	CASSGSGLSEKLFF
TRBD1	.	TRBV5-4	TRBJ1-1	TGTGCCAGCAGCTTGGCCCTAGGACAGGAACAGGCTGAAGCTTTCTTT	CASSLALGQEQAEAFF
TRBD2	.	TRBV10-3	TRBJ2-7	TGTGCCACCCAGGGGACTAGCGGCTGGGATGAGCAGTACTTC	CATQGTSGWDEQYF
TRBD1	.	TRBV6-6	TRBJ1-4	TGTGCCAGCAGTCTACTGAGGGGCCCTACAGGGGGCGCGGGTGAAAAACTGTTTTTT	CASSLLRGPTGGAGEKLFF
TRBD2	.	TRBV19	TRBJ2-1	TGTGCCAGTAGTTCAGAGGGGTGGCGGGGGGGCCGGTATGAGCAGTTCTTC	CASSSEGWRGGRYEQFF
TRBD1	once	TRBV24-1	TRBJ2-1	TGTGCCAGCCGGGACAGGGCCTACAATGAGCAGTTCTTC	CASRDRAYNEQFF
TRBD1	.	TRBV4-1	TRBJ1-6	TGCGCCAGCAGCCAAAAATTTCGGGACAGGGGCTCCTATAATTCACCCCTCCACTTT	CASSQKFRDRGSYNSPLHF
TRBD2	.	TRBV3-1/TRBV3-2	TRBJ2-1	TGTGCCAGCAGCCTGGGACTAGCGGGTTTCAATGAGCAGTTCTTC	CASSLGLAGFNEQFF
TRBD1	.	TRBV5-4	TRBJ1-2	TGTGCCAGCAGTCTGAGGGGACAGGCGCGCTATGGCTACACCTTC	CASSLRGQARYGYTF
TRBD2	.	TRBV13	TRBJ2-1	TGTGCCAGCAGCTTAGGGAGCGGGGGTGTTTACAATGAGCAGTTCTTC	CASSLGSGGVYNEQFF
TRBD1	.	TRBV9	TRBJ2-7	TGTGCCAGCAGCGCAGACGGACAGGGTTTAAGCGAGCAGTACTTC	CASSADGQGLSEQYF